These 14 T cell receptor beta chains came from one sample sequenced in a study of cytomegalovirus exposure and HLA in healthy donors. PCR used 60 Vbeta primers and 13 Jbeta primers. This table comes from immunoSEQ multiplex PCR, and its TCRdb copy is limited to in-frame clones, with some not included. The sample lists roughly 100,000 clones, 75% occurring once. Source material: PBMCs. The source of these receptors is a male donor in good health and CMV-seropositive.

This clone was picked up a small number of times. The chain joins TRBV5-4 to TRBJ1-1, with D uncertain. The CDR3 covers 15 residues. V lost 1 base to trimming and J lost 1 base, with 11 bases between them. The germline V gene encodes CDR1 SGHNT and CDR2 YYREEE (reference sequence). For the CDR3, the DNA is TGTGCCAGCAGCTTGTCCTCGTTATGGAACACTGAAGCTTTCTTT. Translating it yields CASSLSSLWNTEAFF.

The rearrangement uses TRBV7-2 and TRBJ2-1, with TRBD2 identical over 10 bases. J gave up 5 bases and V 4 bases, and 14 bases lay outside the gene matches. The germline V gene has CDR1 SGHTA and CDR2 FQGNSA. This CDR3 contains 18 residues. CDR3 sequence reads: CASSSDGTSAGRDNEQFF. CDR3 DNA sequence: TGTGCCAGCAGCTCAGACGGGACTAGCGCCGGTCGGGACAATGAGCAGTTCTTC.

This chain uses TRBV9 with TRBJ1-4, with 8 bases fitting TRBD1. This CDR3 comprises 15 residues. Per germline, CDR1 SGDLS and CDR2 YYNGEE. V lost 3 bases and J lost 5; bases outside the gene matches: 6. CDR3 loop: CASSAQGARNEKLFF. The CDR3 DNA reads as TGTGCCAGCAGCGCGCAGGGGGCCAGAAATGAAAAACTGTTTTTT.

The chain employs TRBV28 and TRBJ2-2, with D possibly TRBD1 on 6 matching bases. Germline-derived CDR1 and CDR2 are MDHEN and SYDVKM. The CDR3 has 15 amino acids. Deletions cut 5 bases from V and 0 bases from J, with 10 bases between. The CDR3 reads CASSLGTTNTGELFF. CDR3 bases: TGTGCCAGCAGTCTAGGGACAACGAACACCGGGGAGCTGTTTTTT.

V usage is TRBV7-2 and J usage is TRBJ2-5, with 7 bases matching TRBD2. The CDR3 extends over 13 amino acids. Germline values: CDR1 SGHTA, CDR2 FQGNSA. V dropped 1 base and J dropped 5; count of bases not matched to a gene: 1. The CDR3 loop reads CASSLVREETQYF. CDR3 nucleotides: TGTGCCAGCAGCTTAGTGCGGGAGGAGACCCAGTACTTC.

The rearrangement links TRBV7-8 to TRBJ2-1; 7 bases match TRBD2. Trimming cost V 1 base and J 6 bases; bases outside gene matches: 9. CDR1 and CDR2 (germline): SGHVS, FQNEAQ. This CDR3 is built from 16 residues. As DNA, the CDR3 is TGTGCCAGCAGCTTAGTTCGGCTAGCGGCAACCAATGAGCAGTTCTTC. It encodes CASSLVRLAATNEQFF.

The V call is TRBV7-2, the J call TRBJ2-7; no reliable D call. Germline V gene data show CDR1 as SGHTA and CDR2 as FQGNSA. V shed 4 bases and J shed 3 bases, with 10 bases lying between them. The CDR3 loop spans 13 amino acids. CDR3 bases: TGTGCCAGCAGCTCCCGAAACAGCTACGAGCAGTACTTC. Translating gives CASSSRNSYEQYF. Drawing the rest from reference TRBV7-2 and TRBJ2-7, the complete variable domain is GAGVSQSPSNKVTEKGKDVELRCDPISGHTALYWYRQSLGQGLEFLIYFQGNSAPDKSGLPSDRFSAERTGGSVSTLTIQRTQQEDSAVYLCASSSRNSYEQYFGPGTRLTVT.

This clone was found a few times. This chain uses TRBV4-1 with TRBJ1-3; 9 bases map to TRBD1. Germline V lookup: CDR1 MGHRA, CDR2 YSYEKL. The V segment lost 4 bases and the J segment 8 bases; nucleotides outside the gene matches: 9. This CDR3 spans 15 amino acids. In nucleotides, the CDR3 is TGCGCCAGCAGCCCTACAGGGGGCCCTCGAGACACCATATATTTT. Translating gives CASSPTGGPRDTIYF.

The V and J genes are TRBV5-5 and TRBJ2-7; 7 positions match TRBD1. The V and J ends lost 3 bases and 3 bases, in that order; junction bases with no gene match: 9. This CDR3 comprises 15 residues. Germline V gene lookup returns CDR1 SGHKS and CDR2 YYEKEE (reference sequence). CDR3 loop: CASSSVGTAFYEQYF. The CDR3 DNA is TGTGCCAGCAGCTCGGTGGGGACAGCATTCTACGAGCAGTACTTC.

This clone was seen a few times. The chain carries TRBV5-1 and TRBJ1-3, with a weak D call TRBD1 (6 bases). The CDR3 contains 15 residues. Germline V gene sequence: CDR1 SGHRS, CDR2 YFSETQ. V was trimmed by 3 bases and J by 1 base, leaving 11 bases between them. The CDR3 nucleotides are TGCGCCAGCAGCTACCTACAGGGATCTGGAAACACCATATATTTT. Its translation is CASSYLQGSGNTIYF.

The V call is TRBV28, the J call TRBJ2-7; 7 nucleotides align to TRBD1. The CDR3 is 14 amino acids. Germline CDR1 reads MDHEN; CDR2 reads SYDVKM. Trimming at V came to 5 bases and at J to 6 bases, leaving 10 bases not matched to a gene. The CDR3 sequence: CASSTPATGTEQYF. CDR3 nucleotides: TGTGCCAGCAGTACTCCCGCGACAGGGACCGAGCAGTACTTC. The full variable domain, its missing parts supplied by reference TRBV28 and TRBJ2-7, is DVKVTQSSRYLVKRTGEKVFLECVQDMDHENMFWYRQDPGLGLRLIYFSYDVKMKEKGDIPEGYSVSREKKERFSLILESASTNQTSMYLCASSTPATGTEQYFGPGTRLTVT.

This clone was counted a single time. The V gene is TRBV9, the J gene TRBJ1-1; D is ambiguous. V lost 4 bases and J 6 bases, leaving 10 bases between the germline ends. This CDR3 is built from 12 residues. The germline gives CDR1 SGDLS, CDR2 YYNGEE. CDR3 protein: CASSPPGSEAFF. The CDR3 DNA reads as TGTGCCAGCAGCCCCCCGGGGTCTGAAGCTTTCTTT.

This clone was counted a few times. V gene TRBV28 combines with J gene TRBJ2-7; 8 bases match TRBD2. V gave up 6 bases and J gave up 0 bases; unmatched junction bases: 4. The germline gives CDR1 MDHEN, CDR2 SYDVKM. The CDR3 totals 14 residues. The CDR3 DNA reads TGTGCCAGCAGAAAAGCGGGAGACTCCTACGAGCAGTACTTC. Its translation: CASRKAGDSYEQYF.

V is TRBV27 and J is TRBJ1-6; a possible D gene is TRBD1 (5 bases). V gave up 3 bases and J gave up 7 bases, with 7 bases separating them. This CDR3 is 13 amino acids long. Germline-derived CDR1 and CDR2 are MNHEY and SMNVEV (reference sequence). CDR3 residues: CASSFSGNSPLHF. The CDR3 nucleotides are TGTGCCAGCAGTTTTTCAGGGAATTCACCCCTCCACTTT.